The 18 T cell receptor beta chains listed next were all sequenced from one sample in a study of CD8+ T cells in alopecia areata. This sample's treatment: oral pan-JAK inhibitor, 5-10 mg twice daily. Extraction and reverse transcription of RNA yielded cDNA as the sequencing template. Only in-frame clones appear in the TCRdb table, and some are missing; sequencing was by immunoSEQ multiplex PCR. The top ten hold about 16% of the sample, which has 100,000 or so clones, about 61% seen once. The source was CD8+ T cells sorted from blood, collected between weeks 55 and 65, from a patient treated with tofacitinib. The source of these receptors is a human donor with alopecia areata.

This clone was found once. This sequence joins TRBV11-2 and TRBJ1-1; no clear D gene. Trimming pared 3 bases from V and 2 bases from J, leaving 13 bases between. CDR1 and CDR2 (germline): SGHAT, FQNNGV. The CDR3 is made up of 15 amino acids. CDR3 residues: CASSLGVGRNTEAFF. As DNA, the CDR3 is TGTGCCAGCAGCTTGGGTGTGGGCAGAAACACTGAAGCTTTCTTT.

The chain joins TRBV13 to TRBJ2-7, with D tentatively TRBD1 (5 bases). CDR1 is PRHDT and CDR2 is FYEKMQ in the germline V gene (reference sequence). V was trimmed by 2 bases and J by 5 bases, leaving 10 bases between them. This CDR3 spans 13 amino acids. This CDR3 reads CASSLQGKDEQYF. The CDR3 nucleotides read TGTGCCAGCAGCTTACAGGGTAAAGACGAGCAGTACTTC. Using reference TRBV13 and TRBJ2-7 for the parts outside the CDR3, the full variable domain is AAGVIQSPRHLIKEKRETATLKCYPIPRHDTVYWYQQGPGQDPQFLISFYEKMQSDKGSIPDRFSAQQFSDYHSELNMSSLELGDSALYFCASSLQGKDEQYFGPGTRLTVT.

V and J are TRBV15 and TRBJ2-5; D gene ambiguous. The CDR3 has 12 residues. CDR1 is LNHNV and CDR2 is YYDKDF in the germline V gene (reference sequence). Trimming stripped 0 bases from V and 5 bases from J, with 4 bases between. The CDR3 coding sequence is TGTGCCACCAGCAGAGATGGCGAGACCCAGTACTTC. Translation gives CATSRDGETQYF.

J is TRBJ2-2 and V is TRBV12-5; D possibly corresponds to TRBD2 (6 bases). There are 20 residues in the CDR3. V was pared by 6 bases and J by 0 bases, with 26 bases between. CDR1 and CDR2 from the germline V gene are LGHNT and FRNRAP. The DNA for the CDR3 is TGTGCTAGTGGATTGACACCCGGGACTTACCTGACCCCGAACACCGGGGAGCTGTTTTTT. Translation: CASGLTPGTYLTPNTGELFF.

The chain employs TRBV29-1 and TRBJ1-2; D is uncertain. The CDR3 spans 10 residues. Per the germline V gene, CDR1 is SQVTM and CDR2 is ANQGSEA. The V end lost 0 bases, the J end lost 7 bases, and 3 bases lay between the germline ends. In DNA, the CDR3 is TGCAGCGTTGAAGAGTCTGGCTACACCTTC. Translation gives CSVEESGYTF. Full variable domain (remainder filled in from reference TRBV29-1 and TRBJ1-2): SAVISQKPSRDICQRGTSLTIQCQVDSQVTMMFWYRQQPGQSLTLIATANQGSEATYESGFVIDKFPISRPNLTFSTLTVSNMSPEDSSIYLCSVEESGYTFGSGTRLTVV.

The chain links TRBV19 to TRBJ2-7, with 9 bases lining up with TRBD2. This CDR3 spans 15 amino acids. J gave up 2 bases and V 3 bases, and 5 bases lay outside the gene matches. The germline V gene has CDR1 LNHDA and CDR2 SQIVND (reference sequence). DNA for the CDR3: TGTGCCAGTAGTATGGGTAGCGGGGGCACCTACGAGCAGTACTTC. This gives the protein CASSMGSGGTYEQYF.

The V gene is TRBV6-6, the J gene TRBJ1-5; weak D call: TRBD1 (5 bases). Looked up from germline, CDR1 is MNHNY and CDR2 is SVGAGI (reference sequence). V gave up 6 bases and J gave up 0 bases, with 9 bases separating them. The CDR3 sequence is 14 residues long. The DNA of the CDR3 is TGTGCCAGCAGAGGAGACAGTAGCAATCAGCCCCAGCATTTT. Protein: CASRGDSSNQPQHF.

The chain recombines TRBV6-5 with TRBJ1-2; D perhaps matches TRBD1 (5 bases). The CDR3 has 11 amino acids. Trimming removed 5 bases from V and 7 bases from J, with 8 bases in between. Germline assignment: CDR1 MNHEY and CDR2 SVGAGI. DNA for the CDR3: TGTGCCAGCAGTCAGGGTTCTGGCTACACCTTC. This translates into CASSQGSGYTF.

This clone was picked up a small number of times. The CDR3 bases are TGTGCCTGGGACCGCCAGGGTGGCACTGAAGCTTTCTTT. This encodes CAWDRQGGTEAFF. J is TRBJ1-1 and V is TRBV30; TRBD1 is a possible D gene (5 bases). Germline values: CDR1 GTSNPN, CDR2 SVGIG (reference sequence). V was clipped by 5 bases and J by 4 bases, with 14 bases between them. The CDR3 loop spans 13 amino acids.

This clone has only a few counts. The genes are TRBV6-6 and TRBJ2-7; TRBD2 matches 7 bases. The CDR3 sequence is 16 residues long. The V gene end was trimmed by 0 bases and the J gene end by 7 bases; junction bases not matched to a gene: 12. Germline-derived CDR1 and CDR2 are MNHNY and SVGAGI (reference sequence). CDR3 in DNA: TGTGCCAGCAGTTACTCGGCTAGCGGAACCGGTGGAGAGCAGTACTTC. This gives the protein CASSYSASGTGGEQYF.

This chain uses TRBV29-1 with TRBJ1-3, with no clear D. Germline-derived CDR1 and CDR2 are SQVTM and ANQGSEA. This CDR3 is built from 12 residues. CDR3 protein: CSYRDSGNTIYF. The CDR3 nucleotides read TGCAGTTATAGGGACTCTGGAAACACCATATATTTT.

The chain joins TRBV5-6 to TRBJ1-4, with D unresolved. The CDR3 contains 12 residues. V was shortened by 2 bases and J by 6 bases, with 5 bases between the two germline ends. Germline V lookup: CDR1 SGHDT, CDR2 YYEEEE. The CDR3 DNA reads as TGTGCCAGCAGCTTTCTGGATGAAAAACTGTTTTTT. This translates into CASSFLDEKLFF.

The chain joins TRBV27 to TRBJ1-2; D is perhaps TRBD1 (6 bases). Per germline, CDR1 MNHEY and CDR2 SMNVEV (reference sequence). The CDR3 sequence is 14 residues long. V lost 7 bases, J lost 10 bases, and 22 bases lay in between. Here the CDR3 reads CASTFFAGAEDYTF. DNA for the CDR3: TGTGCCAGCACCTTTTTCGCAGGGGCGGAGGACTACACCTTC.

The chain is built from TRBV30 and TRBJ2-2; the D is unclear. The germline V gene has CDR1 GTSNPN and CDR2 SVGIG (reference sequence). Trimming removed 1 base from V and 5 bases from J, with 11 bases in between. This CDR3 has 14 residues. CDR3 DNA sequence: TGTGCCTGGAGTGCCCTCCCCGGGACCGGGGAGCTGTTTTTT. Translated, it gives CAWSALPGTGELFF.

V is TRBV5-1 and J is TRBJ2-4; tentatively, D is TRBD1 (5 bases). Germline lookup yields CDR1 SGHRS and CDR2 YFSETQ. The CDR3 consists of 20 residues. Trimming stripped 0 bases from V and 0 bases from J, with 22 bases between. In DNA form, the CDR3 reads TGCGCCAGCAGCTTGGACGCGGTTAACATGCGGACAAGAGCCAAAAACATTCAGTACTTC. Protein: CASSLDAVNMRTRAKNIQYF.

The chain's CDR3 is CASSWTGREQYF. CDR3 coding DNA: TGTGCCAGCAGCTGGACAGGGCGCGAGCAGTACTTC. The J gene is TRBJ2-7, the V gene TRBV6-5; 8 nucleotides agree with TRBD1. V trimming: 6 bases; J trimming: 6 bases; junction bases outside the gene matches: 4. This CDR3 spans 12 amino acids. Germline values: CDR1 MNHEY, CDR2 SVGAGI.

This clone was found once. The genes are TRBV7-6 and TRBJ1-1, with 7 bases identical to TRBD1. This CDR3 is 14 amino acids long. Germline CDR1 is SGHVS and CDR2 is FNYEAQ. Trimming took 4 bases from V and 7 from J; bases not matched to a gene: 9. In DNA, the CDR3 is TGTGCCAGCAGCTCCAGGGGGTGGTTTGATGAAGCTTTCTTT. This gives the protein CASSSRGWFDEAFF.

The genes are TRBV27 and TRBJ2-7; 10 bases match TRBD1. The V segment lost 2 bases and the J segment 3 bases; nucleotides outside the gene matches: 7. Germline V gene sequence: CDR1 MNHEY, CDR2 SMNVEV (reference sequence). The CDR3 loop spans 16 amino acids. The CDR3 region has the DNA TGTGCCAGCAGTTTAAGTCGGGACAGGGGAAACTACGAGCAGTACTTC. Amino acids: CASSLSRDRGNYEQYF.